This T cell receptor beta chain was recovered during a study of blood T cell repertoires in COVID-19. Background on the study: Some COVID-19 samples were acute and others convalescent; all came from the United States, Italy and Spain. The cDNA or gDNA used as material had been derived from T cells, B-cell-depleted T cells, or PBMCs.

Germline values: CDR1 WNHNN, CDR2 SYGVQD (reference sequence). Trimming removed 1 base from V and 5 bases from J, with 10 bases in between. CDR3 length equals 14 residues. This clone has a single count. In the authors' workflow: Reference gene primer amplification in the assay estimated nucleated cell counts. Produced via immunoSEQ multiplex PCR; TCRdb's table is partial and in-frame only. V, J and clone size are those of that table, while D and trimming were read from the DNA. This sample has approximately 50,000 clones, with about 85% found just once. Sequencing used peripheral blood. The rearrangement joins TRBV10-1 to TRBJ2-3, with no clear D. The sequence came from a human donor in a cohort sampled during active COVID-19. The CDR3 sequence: CASSEWRYQDTQYF. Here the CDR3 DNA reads TGCGCCAGCAGTGAGTGGCGGTACCAAGATACGCAGTATTTT.